A single sample gave rise to the 29 T cell receptor beta chains below, sequenced in a study of blood T cell repertoires in COVID-19. The repertoire was sequenced with immunoSEQ multiplex PCR; TCRdb's copy has only in-frame clones and lacks some. The data show fewer than 200,000 clones, with around two thirds seen just once and about 3% held by the top ten. The source material was peripheral blood. The source of these receptors is an elderly woman with acute or convalescent COVID-19.

The V gene is TRBV24-1, the J gene TRBJ2-1, with TRBD2 matching 10 bases. J gave up 10 bases and V 0 bases, and 5 bases lay outside the gene matches. CDR1 is KGHDR and CDR2 is SFDVKD in the germline V gene. The CDR3 runs to 15 residues. The CDR3 sequence: CATSDLRTSGTEQFF. CDR3 nucleotides: TGTGCCACCAGTGATTTGCGAACTAGCGGGACCGAGCAGTTCTTC.

CDR3 amino acids: CASSQTITPGTDAYEQYF. The CDR3 DNA reads TGCGCCAGCAGTCAAACCATAACTCCCGGGACAGATGCCTACGAGCAGTACTTC. V is TRBV23-1 and J is TRBJ2-7; 7 bases are shared with TRBD1. TRBV23-1 has ORF status, its function being uncertain. With V trimmed by 2 bases and J by 2 bases, 15 bases remained unmatched. The CDR3 totals 18 residues.

The chain couples TRBV7-8 to TRBJ1-5; possible D gene TRBD1, 6 bases. The CDR3 totals 14 residues. CDR1 SGHVS and CDR2 FQNEAQ come from the germline V gene. V was clipped by 3 bases and J by 6 bases, with 12 bases between them. This chain's CDR3 is CASSLGDTSQPQHF. The CDR3 coding sequence is TGTGCCAGCAGCTTGGGGGACACGAGTCAGCCCCAGCATTTT.

This sequence joins TRBV3-1 (or the pseudogene TRBV3-2) and TRBJ2-1; perhaps TRBD2 as D (5 bases). The V gene lost 3 bases and the J gene lost 5 bases, with 14 bases spanning the gap. Germline V gene sequence: CDR1 LGHDT, CDR2 YNNKEL (reference sequence). The CDR3 extends over 15 amino acids. CDR3 sequence reads: CASSHTGITNNEQFF. CDR3 in DNA: TGTGCCAGCAGCCATACCGGGATTACAAACAATGAGCAGTTCTTC.

This rearrangement joins TRBV6-1 to TRBJ1-1; TRBD1 is a possible D gene (6 bases). The length of the CDR3 is 18 residues. In germline, CDR1 is MNHNS, CDR2 SASEGT. Trimming pared 3 bases from V and 1 base from J, leaving 21 bases between. CDR3 coding DNA: TGTGCCAGCAGTGATCCGTCCGGGGGGCTAATGTGGAACACTGAAGCTTTCTTT. Encoded protein: CASSDPSGGLMWNTEAFF.

V usage is TRBV25-1 and J usage is TRBJ1-5; TRBD1 matches at 7 bases. V lost 1 base to trimming and J lost 8 bases; unmatched junction nucleotides: 5. CDR1 MGHDK and CDR2 SYGVNS come from the germline V gene. This CDR3 contains 14 residues. CDR3 nucleotide sequence: TGTGCCAGCAGTGAATCCCTCGGGACAGAGCCCCAGCATTTT. Translated: CASSESLGTEPQHF.

CDR3 in DNA: TGCGCCAGCAGCTTGTATCGGGAGGCCTCCTACGAGCAGTACTTC. It is translated as CASSLYREASYEQYF. V and J are TRBV5-1 and TRBJ2-7; 7 bases map to TRBD2. This CDR3 contains 15 residues. The J segment lost 0 bases and the V segment lost 1 base, leaving 4 bases of the junction unmatched. The V gene's germline CDR1 is SGHRS and CDR2 YFSETQ.

DNA of the CDR3: TGTGCCAGCAGTGACACTGGACTCAACAATGAGCAGTTCTTC. Translating gives CASSDTGLNNEQFF. V gene TRBV6-4 combines with J gene TRBJ2-1; D perhaps matches TRBD2 (5 bases). The germline CDR1 and CDR2 sequences are MRHNA and SNTAGT. The CDR3 has 14 amino acids. V lost 2 bases and J 5 bases, leaving 10 bases between the germline ends.

The chain combines TRBV7-2 with TRBJ2-1; 12 nucleotides align to TRBD2. J gave up 6 bases and V 1 base, and 4 bases lay outside the gene matches. CDR1 SGHTA and CDR2 FQGNSA come from the germline V gene. The CDR3 covers 16 residues. CDR3 region: CASSLGTSGNGNEQFF. The CDR3 nucleotides are TGTGCCAGCAGCTTAGGGACTAGCGGGAACGGCAATGAGCAGTTCTTC.

Notes on this clone: A read error may account for a junction end that differs from germline. J is TRBJ2-7 and V is TRBV3-1 (or the pseudogene TRBV3-2), with 9 bases fitting TRBD1. Germline V gene data show CDR1 as LGHDT and CDR2 as YNNKEL (reference sequence). The length of the CDR3 is 15 residues. CDR3 residues: CASTQVTGGFYEQYF. CDR3 DNA sequence: TGTGCCAGCACCCAAGTTACAGGGGGCTTTTACGAGCAGTACTTC.

This clone appeared once. The chain joins TRBV7-3 to TRBJ2-3; D perhaps matches TRBD1 (6 bases). Between the trimmed V and J ends, which lost 4 bases and 3 bases, there was a span of 11 bases. Germline loops: CDR1 SGHTA, CDR2 FQGTGA. This CDR3 spans 14 amino acids. The CDR3 reads CASSSTTGTDTQYF. CDR3 bases: TGTGCCAGCAGCTCTACGACAGGAACAGATACGCAGTATTTT.

This chain connects TRBV12-3 or TRBV12-4 to TRBJ2-3, with TRBD2 identical over 7 bases. This CDR3 is 13 amino acids long. J was trimmed by 5 bases and V by 6 bases; bases with no gene match: 5. The CDR3 nucleotides read TGTGCCAGCAGCACCGGGGAGGGAGATACGCAGTATTTT. The encoded protein is CASSTGEGDTQYF.

V gene TRBV6-9 combines with J gene TRBJ2-3; possibly TRBD2 for D (6 bases). CDR1 is MNHGY, CDR2 SVAAGI, per germline. This CDR3 is built from 14 residues. The V end was cut by 8 bases, the J end by 5 bases, with 17 bases between. CDR3 sequence reads: CASWSSELVDTQYF. In nucleotides, the CDR3 is TGTGCCAGCTGGTCTAGCGAGCTTGTAGATACGCAGTATTTT.

This chain joins TRBV11-3 and TRBJ2-1, with a tentative D call TRBD2 (5 bases). V lost 3 bases and J 5 bases, leaving 14 bases between the germline ends. The V gene's germline CDR1 is SGHNT and CDR2 YENEEA. The CDR3 is 15 residues long. CDR3: CASSLGSGSHNEQFF. CDR3 DNA: TGTGCCAGCAGCTTGGGCAGCGGCTCACACAATGAGCAGTTCTTC.

This clone was seen a handful of times. The chain combines TRBV10-2 with TRBJ1-1, with D possibly being TRBD1 (6 bases). The CDR3 consists of 13 residues. V lost 5 bases and J lost 7, with 14 bases in between. Germline values: CDR1 WSHSY, CDR2 SAAADI. CDR3 bases: TGCGCCAGCAGTACAGGGTCTAGGTATGAAGCTTTCTTT. Protein: CASSTGSRYEAFF.

The chain combines TRBV28 with TRBJ1-1, with a weak D call TRBD1 (6 bases). Trimming took 3 bases from V and 0 from J, leaving 17 bases between them. The CDR3 extends over 17 amino acids. Looked up from germline, CDR1 is MDHEN and CDR2 is SYDVKM. In DNA, the CDR3 is TGTGCCAGCAGTTTTTTCAGGGGCTCTGACATGAACACTGAAGCTTTCTTT. Its protein product is CASSFFRGSDMNTEAFF.

V is TRBV28 and J is TRBJ2-7, with TRBD1 matching over 8 bases. This CDR3 region has 14 residues. Losses at the gene ends were 1 base for V and 6 bases for J; bases not matched to a gene: 5. Germline V lookup: CDR1 MDHEN, CDR2 SYDVKM. The CDR3, as DNA: TGTGCCAGCAGTTTATATCCAGGGGGCAGCGAGCAGTACTTC. As protein: CASSLYPGGSEQYF.

The V gene is TRBV6-6, the J gene TRBJ2-2; 7 bases fit TRBD1. V gave up 7 bases and J gave up 3 bases; unmatched junction bases: 8. Germline V gene data show CDR1 as MNHNY and CDR2 as SVGAGI (reference sequence). The CDR3 spans 15 residues. CDR3 sequence reads: CASTSGGRYTGELFF. CDR3 bases: TGTGCCAGCACCTCAGGGGGTCGTTACACCGGGGAGCTGTTTTTT.

The genes are TRBV2 and TRBJ1-4; unclear D gene. Germline-derived CDR1 and CDR2 are SNHLY and FYNNEI. This CDR3 has 14 amino acids. Trimming took off 6 bases at V and 2 bases at J, with 10 bases between the two ends. The CDR3: CASSWSGTNEKLFF. Here the CDR3 DNA reads TGTGCCAGCAGCTGGTCAGGTACTAATGAAAAACTGTTTTTT. Complete variable domain (other parts from reference TRBV2 and TRBJ1-4): EPEVTQTPSHQVTQMGQEVILRCVPISNHLYFYWYRQILGQKVEFLVSFYNNEISEKSEIFDDQFSVERPDGSNFTLKIRSTKLEDSAMYFCASSWSGTNEKLFFGSGTQLSVL.

This clone has at least ten counts. The genes are TRBV6-5 and TRBJ2-1; D call uncertain. The length of the CDR3 is 12 residues. Trimming removed 6 bases at V and 15 bases at J, with 18 bases between. CDR1 MNHEY and CDR2 SVGAGI come from the germline V gene. The CDR3 region is CASSTDLRLGFF. DNA of the CDR3: TGTGCCAGCAGCACAGACCTACGCTTGGGGTTCTTC.

The chain recombines TRBV19 with TRBJ1-1, with D possibly being TRBD1 (6 bases). The CDR3 is 15 residues long. The V and J ends lost 2 bases and 4 bases respectively, with 14 bases between them. Germline loops: CDR1 LNHDA, CDR2 SQIVND (reference sequence). CDR3: CASSINQGFGTEAFF. The CDR3, as DNA: TGTGCCAGTAGTATAAATCAGGGGTTCGGCACTGAAGCTTTCTTT.

The rearrangement uses TRBV30 and TRBJ2-5; unclear D gene. The V end lost 1 base, the J end lost 5 bases, and 11 bases lay between the germline ends. CDR3 size: 13 residues. Germline V gives CDR1 GTSNPN, CDR2 SVGIG (reference sequence). The CDR3 is CAWSGVSAETQYF. The CDR3 DNA reads as TGTGCCTGGAGTGGAGTCTCCGCGGAGACCCAGTACTTC.

The chain carries TRBV28 and TRBJ2-5; 7 bases match TRBD1. Germline CDR1 and CDR2: MDHEN and SYDVKM. V trimming: 2 bases; J trimming: 2 bases; junction bases outside the gene matches: 5. The CDR3 is made up of 15 amino acids. The CDR3, as DNA: TGTGCCAGCAGTTTAGGGTGGGGACAGCAAGAGACCCAGTACTTC. It specifies CASSLGWGQQETQYF.

In its sample, this clone was seen once. The chain has TRBV2 and TRBJ1-2; no clear D gene. The length of the CDR3 is 15 residues. CDR1 and CDR2 from the germline V gene are SNHLY and FYNNEI. V shed 5 bases and J shed 6 bases, with 19 bases lying between them. CDR3 region: CASSFLGIGGHGYTF. The CDR3 nucleotides read TGTGCCAGCAGTTTCCTCGGGATAGGTGGTCATGGCTACACCTTC. The entire variable domain, with the rest obtained from reference TRBV2 and TRBJ1-2, is as follows: EPEVTQTPSHQVTQMGQEVILRCVPISNHLYFYWYRQILGQKVEFLVSFYNNEISEKSEIFDDQFSVERPDGSNFTLKIRSTKLEDSAMYFCASSFLGIGGHGYTFGSGTRLTVV.

The V and J genes are TRBV6-5 and TRBJ2-1; TRBD2 matches 9 bases. The J segment lost 7 bases and the V segment lost 8 bases, leaving 6 bases of the junction unmatched. The CDR3 contains 13 residues. Germline CDR1 is MNHEY and CDR2 is SVGAGI. CDR3: CASRAGGLNEQFF. The CDR3 DNA reads TGTGCCAGCCGGGCGGGAGGGTTGAATGAGCAGTTCTTC.

The chain links TRBV6-2 or TRBV6-3 to TRBJ2-2; 10 positions match TRBD2. In germline, CDR1 is MNHEY, CDR2 SVGEGT. V gave up 0 bases and J gave up 7 bases; unmatched junction bases: 8. The CDR3 extends over 17 amino acids. The CDR3 bases are TGTGCCAGCAGTTACTCCAGCGGGAGGGCCTCGAACGGGGAGCTGTTTTTT. It yields the protein CASSYSSGRASNGELFF.

This clone came up a few times. The chain links TRBV4-2 to TRBJ2-7; 7 bases are a match to TRBD1. V shed 7 bases and J 2 bases; nucleotides not matched to a gene: 5. CDR3 length: 13 amino acids. Germline CDR1 and CDR2: LGHNA and YNFKEQ. The CDR3 is CASTTGTPYEQYF. The CDR3 DNA reads as TGTGCCAGCACGACAGGGACCCCCTACGAGCAGTACTTC.

The table lists this clone with a count of one. The chain links TRBV5-1 to TRBJ2-1; 13 bases are shared with TRBD2. V shed 7 bases, J shed 5 bases, and the junction held 3 bases outside the gene matches. Per germline, CDR1 SGHRS and CDR2 YFSETQ. The CDR3 spans 14 residues. CDR3 sequence (DNA): TGCGCCAGCTATGGACTAGCGGGAGACAATGAGCAGTTCTTC. Its protein is CASYGLAGDNEQFF.

This chain uses TRBV9 with TRBJ2-2; TRBD1 is a possible D gene (6 bases). Trimming pared 2 bases from V and 6 bases from J, leaving 14 bases between. The CDR3 spans 15 residues. CDR1 SGDLS and CDR2 YYNGEE come from the germline V gene. CDR3 coding DNA: TGTGCCAGCAGCGTTTTACAGGGTGGTCCCGGGGAGCTGTTTTTT. It codes for CASSVLQGGPGELFF.